The 11 T cell receptor beta chains given below trace back to one sample, sequenced in a study of cytomegalovirus exposure and HLA in healthy donors. The PCR employed 60 Vbeta primers together with 13 Jbeta primers. Assay used: immunoSEQ multiplex PCR; TCRdb lists only in-frame clones, some missing. The repertoire table contains more than 95,000 clones. The sequenced sample consisted of PBMCs. The receptors come from a man younger than 35 in good health and CMV-seronegative.

Comment on this clone: One junction end disagrees with the germline gene, perhaps due to a read error. Additional DNA sequences in this sample encode the identical CDR3. The CDR3: CASSWTPDRATEAFF. CDR3 DNA: TGCGCCAGCAGTTGGACACCGGATAGGGCCACTGAAGCTTTCTTT. This sequence joins TRBV6-5 and TRBJ1-1, with a possible D match to TRBD1 (5 bases). Germline assignment: CDR1 MNHEY and CDR2 SVGAGI. The CDR3 is 15 amino acids.

This sequence joins TRBV2 and TRBJ2-3; D not resolved. The CDR3 contains 14 residues. Per the germline V gene, CDR1 is SNHLY and CDR2 is FYNNEI. The CDR3, as DNA: TGTGCGGGCAGCAAATATGCGCAAACAGATACGCAGTATTTT. Its protein product is CAGSKYAQTDTQYF.

The rearrangement uses TRBV10-3 and TRBJ1-4; 9 bases line up with TRBD1. This CDR3 spans 14 amino acids. The V gene end was trimmed by 8 bases and the J gene end by 6 bases; junction bases not matched to a gene: 7. Germline V CDR1 and CDR2: ENHRY, SYGVKD. The CDR3 DNA follows: TGTGCCATCTCTCAACAGGGGGCGGATGAAAAACTGTTTTTT. The encoded protein is CAISQQGADEKLFF.

This rearrangement joins TRBV11-2 to TRBJ2-3; 10 nucleotides line up with TRBD1. This CDR3 comprises 17 residues. J lost 5 bases, V lost 2 bases, and 10 bases had no gene match. In germline, CDR1 is SGHAT, CDR2 FQNNGV. The CDR3 DNA reads as TGTGCCAGCAGCTTATACCCCGGGACAGGGGAAAGAGATACGCAGTATTTT. Its protein is CASSLYPGTGERDTQYF.

The chain combines TRBV6-1 with TRBJ1-2; no reliable D call. V lost 1 base and J 2 bases, leaving 8 bases between the germline ends. The CDR3 totals 14 residues. Germline values: CDR1 MNHNS, CDR2 SASEGT. The DNA of the CDR3 is TGTGCCAGCAGTGAAGTTTTAGAGAACTATGGCTACACCTTC. It encodes CASSEVLENYGYTF.

V and J are TRBV10-3 and TRBJ1-5; a possible D gene is TRBD1 (6 bases). The V gene's germline CDR1 is ENHRY and CDR2 SYGVKD. CDR3 length: 14 residues. V was pared by 6 bases and J by 3 bases, with 12 bases between. CDR3 residues: CAISPTGPNQPQHF. CDR3 bases: TGTGCCATCAGCCCCACAGGGCCCAATCAGCCCCAGCATTTT.

The chain has TRBV7-2 and TRBJ2-1; a weak D match, TRBD2 (6 bases). The CDR3 sequence is 14 residues long. V lost 5 bases, J lost 1 base, and 9 bases lay in between. Germline assignment: CDR1 SGHTA and CDR2 FQGNSA. As DNA, the CDR3 is TGTGCCAGCAGCACCGGGACTTCCTACAATGAGCAGTTCTTC. Translation gives CASSTGTSYNEQFF.

The chain uses TRBV28 and TRBJ2-7; TRBD1 matches at 12 bases. CDR3 length: 16 amino acids. The V segment lost 1 base and the J segment 5 bases; nucleotides outside the gene matches: 6. Germline CDR1 MDHEN, CDR2 SYDVKM. Here the CDR3 DNA reads TGTGCCAGCAGTTTATTCGGGACAGGGGGCTTCAACGAGCAGTACTTC. Encoded protein: CASSLFGTGGFNEQYF.

DNA of the CDR3: TGTGCCACCAGCAGACCGACAGGGGAATCCGAAAAACTGTTTTTT. Its translation is CATSRPTGESEKLFF. The rearrangement uses TRBV15 and TRBJ1-4; 8 nucleotides align to TRBD1. This CDR3 region has 15 residues. Germline trimming cut 2 bases from V and 8 bases from J; bases unmatched to any gene: 7. Germline CDR1 is LNHNV and CDR2 is YYDKDF (reference sequence).

The chain combines TRBV27 with TRBJ1-2; tentative D call: TRBD1 (5 bases). V gave up 1 base and J gave up 3 bases, with 15 bases separating them. Germline CDR1 MNHEY, CDR2 SMNVEV (reference sequence). This CDR3 has 16 residues. The CDR3 spells CASSLLGGKLHYGYTF. The CDR3 DNA reads TGTGCCAGCAGTTTATTGGGGGGGAAACTCCACTATGGCTACACCTTC.

The CDR3: CASSQSGVFWETNEKLFF. Here the CDR3 DNA reads TGTGCCAGTAGCCAATCGGGGGTATTTTGGGAAACTAATGAAAAACTGTTTTTT. This chain connects TRBV19 to TRBJ1-4, with TRBD1 as a possible D gene (5 bases). Trimming pared 6 bases from V and 1 base from J, leaving 21 bases between. There are 18 residues in the CDR3. The germline V gene has CDR1 LNHDA and CDR2 SQIVND (reference sequence). Full variable domain (outside the CDR3, taken from reference TRBV19 and TRBJ1-4): DGGITQSPKYLFRKEGQNVTLSCEQNLNHDAMYWYRQDPGQGLRLIYYSQIVNDFQKGDIAEGYSVSREKKESFPLTVTSAQKNPTAFYLCASSQSGVFWETNEKLFFGSGTQLSVL.